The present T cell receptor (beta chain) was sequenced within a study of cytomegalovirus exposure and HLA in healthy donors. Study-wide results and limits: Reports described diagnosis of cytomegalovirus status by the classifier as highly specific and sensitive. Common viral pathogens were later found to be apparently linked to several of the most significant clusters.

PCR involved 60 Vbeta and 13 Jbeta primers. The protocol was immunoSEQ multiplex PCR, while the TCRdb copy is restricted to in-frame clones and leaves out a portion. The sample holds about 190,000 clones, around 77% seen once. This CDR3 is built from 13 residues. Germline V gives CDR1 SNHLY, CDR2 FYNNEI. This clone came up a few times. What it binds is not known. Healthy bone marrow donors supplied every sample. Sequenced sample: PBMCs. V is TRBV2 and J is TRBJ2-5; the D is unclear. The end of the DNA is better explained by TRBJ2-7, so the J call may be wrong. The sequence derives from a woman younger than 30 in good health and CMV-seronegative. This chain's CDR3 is CASGRLISYEQYF. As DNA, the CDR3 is TGTGCCAGCGGCCGACTGATATCCTACGAGCAGTACTTC.